This passage covers 11 T cell receptor beta chains from one sample sequenced in a study of OX40 agonist ivuxolimab in advanced cancers. Method: immunoSEQ multiplex PCR; TCRdb's copy keeps in-frame clones and lacks some. Of about 68,000 clones listed, 80% to 90% are singletons. Sequences were derived from CD4+ or CD8+ T cells sorted from blood, sampled in a trial of the OX40 agonist ivuxolimab. These receptors came from an adult with an advanced solid tumor such as melanoma, head and neck, liver or kidney cancer.

The V gene is TRBV7-3, the J gene TRBJ2-5; TRBD2 agrees at 10 bases. The CDR3 is 15 amino acids. V trimming: 0 bases; J trimming: 4 bases; junction bases outside the gene matches: 2. Germline CDR1 SGHTA, CDR2 FQGTGA. The CDR3 coding sequence is TGTGCCAGCAGCTTAACCCCTAGCGGGAGAGAGACCCAGTACTTC. Encoded protein: CASSLTPSGRETQYF.

The sample holds one count of this clone. This chain links TRBV7-2 with TRBJ1-1, with D uncertain. CDR3 size: 11 residues. Trimming took 5 bases from V and 9 from J, leaving 10 bases between them. Germline loops: CDR1 SGHTA, CDR2 FQGNSA. The CDR3 DNA follows: TGTGCCAGCAGCCCCGGGCCACAAGCTTTCTTT. It specifies CASSPGPQAFF.

This clone was counted a few times. At the DNA level, this CDR3 is encoded by other sequences in the same sample as well. This chain joins TRBV7-9 and TRBJ1-1; D call uncertain. The CDR3 has 14 amino acids. The germline V and J ends were trimmed by 2 bases and 0 bases, with 7 bases remaining between them. Germline lookup yields CDR1 SEHNR and CDR2 FQNEAQ (reference sequence). CDR3 nucleotide sequence: TGTGCCAGCAGCTTAAGTCGGTTGAACACTGAAGCTTTCTTT. It specifies CASSLSRLNTEAFF.

The CDR3 here is CASSLGETSGSDEQFF. The CDR3 DNA reads TGTGCCAGCAGCTTAGGCGAGACTAGCGGGAGTGATGAGCAGTTCTTC. The chain joins TRBV11-2 to TRBJ2-1, with 12 bases lining up with TRBD2. Germline loops: CDR1 SGHAT, CDR2 FQNNGV. The CDR3 is 16 residues long. The V and J ends lost 1 base and 8 bases, in that order; junction bases with no gene match: 6. The full variable domain, completed using reference TRBV11-2 and TRBJ2-1, is EAGVAQSPRYKIIEKRQSVAFWCNPISGHATLYWYQQILGQGPKLLIQFQNNGVVDDSQLPKDRFSAERLKGVDSTLKIQPAKLEDSAVYLCASSLGETSGSDEQFFGPGTRLTVL.

The J gene is TRBJ2-7, the V gene TRBV27; D is possibly TRBD2 (6 bases). V dropped 8 bases and J dropped 5 bases, with 16 bases sitting between them. The CDR3 has 13 residues. The germline V gene has CDR1 MNHEY and CDR2 SMNVEV (reference sequence). CDR3 protein: CASGEAGRHEQYF. The CDR3 DNA reads TGTGCCAGCGGCGAGGCGGGACGCCACGAGCAGTACTTC.

The V call is TRBV9, the J call TRBJ1-3; 7 nucleotides align to TRBD1. CDR1 is SGDLS and CDR2 is YYNGEE in the germline V gene. CDR3 size: 14 residues. V shed 5 bases and J 5 bases; nucleotides not matched to a gene: 7. CDR3 loop: CASSADRQRNTIYF. CDR3 coding DNA: TGTGCCAGCAGTGCGGACAGGCAGAGAAACACCATATATTTT.

This rearrangement joins TRBV7-2 to TRBJ2-3; D call uncertain. Germline V gene data show CDR1 as SGHTA and CDR2 as FQGNSA. The CDR3 contains 15 residues. The V end lost 1 base, the J end lost 0 bases, and 8 bases lay between the germline ends. Here the CDR3 DNA reads TGTGCCAGCAGCTTAGTTCAAACTAGCACAGATACGCAGTATTTT. Its protein product is CASSLVQTSTDTQYF.

The genes are TRBV19 and TRBJ1-5, with no clear D. The ends were cut back, 6 bases at V and 3 bases at J, with 12 bases in the middle. Germline values: CDR1 LNHDA, CDR2 SQIVND (reference sequence). The CDR3 has 14 residues. This CDR3 is CASSRQTLNQPQHF. The CDR3 DNA follows: TGTGCCAGTAGCCGTCAGACTCTCAATCAGCCCCAGCATTTT.

This chain uses TRBV5-1 with TRBJ2-3, with 8 bases lining up with TRBD2. CDR1 SGHRS and CDR2 YFSETQ come from the germline V gene. With V trimmed by 0 bases and J by 2 bases, 2 bases remained unmatched. The CDR3 has 15 amino acids. CDR3 nucleotides: TGCGCCAGCAGCTTGGGTAGCGGGGACACAGATACGCAGTATTTT. It yields the protein CASSLGSGDTDTQYF.

This chain joins TRBV6-5 and TRBJ1-1; D not resolved. Deletions cut 0 bases from V and 12 bases from J, with 20 bases between. Germline CDR1 and CDR2: MNHEY and SVGAGI. CDR3 size: 15 residues. This CDR3 reads CASSYSRSAGVVTFF. The CDR3 DNA is TGTGCCAGCAGTTACTCGCGGTCTGCTGGGGTGGTGACTTTCTTT.

The rearrangement uses TRBV6-6 and TRBJ1-4, with D unclear. Deletions cut 7 bases from V and 4 bases from J, with 16 bases between. The CDR3 length is 15 residues. CDR1 is MNHNY and CDR2 is SVGAGI in the germline V gene (reference sequence). CDR3 amino acids: CASTSLAAYNEKLFF. The CDR3, as DNA: TGTGCCAGCACCTCCCTGGCAGCATATAATGAAAAACTGTTTTTT.